The 18 T cell receptor beta chains below come from one sample, sequenced in a study of OX40 agonist ivuxolimab in advanced cancers. The table came from immunoSEQ multiplex PCR; TCRdb's copy has only in-frame clones and leaves some out. The profile covers tens of thousands of clones, with approximately 84% appearing a single time and about 17% taken by the ten largest. Sequenced here: CD4+ or CD8+ T cells sorted from blood, sampled in a trial of the OX40 agonist ivuxolimab. The receptors derive from an adult with an advanced solid tumor such as melanoma, head and neck, liver or kidney cancer.

The rearrangement uses TRBV13 and TRBJ2-2, with D possibly being TRBD2 (6 bases). V lost 2 bases and J 0 bases, leaving 10 bases between the germline ends. The germline V gene encodes CDR1 PRHDT and CDR2 FYEKMQ (reference sequence). The CDR3 spans 16 residues. CDR3 bases: TGTGCCAGCAGCTTACTTCCGGGGGCGAACACCGGGGAGCTGTTTTTT. Protein product: CASSLLPGANTGELFF.

V and J are TRBV2 and TRBJ2-5; 7 bases are a match to TRBD2. The CDR3 loop spans 15 amino acids. Germline CDR1 reads SNHLY; CDR2 reads FYNNEI. Trimming removed 1 base from V and 2 bases from J; junction bases left unmatched: 4. The CDR3 DNA follows: TGTGCCAGCAGTGAAGACACTAGCGTGCAAGAGACCCAGTACTTC. Translated: CASSEDTSVQETQYF.

In this sample, this clone turned up once. The J gene is TRBJ2-5, the V gene TRBV27, with 7 bases identical to TRBD2. The CDR3 sequence is 15 residues long. With 2 bases clipped from V and 4 bases from J, the junction kept 7 bases outside the gene matches. Germline CDR1 reads MNHEY; CDR2 reads SMNVEV (reference sequence). Here the CDR3 reads CASSLTGGMGETQYF. CDR3 bases: TGTGCCAGCAGTTTAACGGGGGGAATGGGAGAGACCCAGTACTTC.

Only a few counts were recorded for this clone. The chain is built from TRBV27 and TRBJ2-3; D unclear. This CDR3 contains 12 residues. CDR1 and CDR2 from the germline V gene are MNHEY and SMNVEV (reference sequence). Trimming shortened V by 5 bases and J by 3 bases, and 6 bases separated the two germline ends. CDR3 coding DNA: TGTGCCAGCAGTACCCCAACAGATACGCAGTATTTT. It specifies CASSTPTDTQYF.

V gene TRBV4-1 combines with J gene TRBJ2-7; possibly TRBD1 for D (6 bases). The CDR3 is 18 amino acids. With 5 bases removed from V and 2 bases from J, the gap between germline ends came to 25 bases. In germline, CDR1 is MGHRA, CDR2 YSYEKL. CDR3 in amino acids: CASSVYRDTFVEAYEQYF. CDR3 coding DNA: TGCGCCAGCAGCGTGTACCGGGACACCTTCGTGGAGGCCTACGAGCAGTACTTC.

The rearrangement joins TRBV9 to TRBJ2-2; 7 nucleotides line up with TRBD1. The germline gives CDR1 SGDLS, CDR2 YYNGEE. The ends lost 6 bases at V and 4 bases at J; junction bases unmatched: 9. This CDR3 has 15 residues. Here the CDR3 reads CASTLGGSGTGELFF. The CDR3 DNA follows: TGTGCCAGCACCCTAGGGGGCTCTGGCACCGGGGAGCTGTTTTTT. The entire variable domain, with the rest obtained from reference TRBV9 and TRBJ2-2, is as follows: DSGVTQTPKHLITATGQRVTLRCSPRSGDLSVYWYQQSLDQGLQFLIQYYNGEERAKGNILERFSAQQFPDLHSELNLSSLELGDSALYFCASTLGGSGTGELFFGEGSRLTVL.

The chain employs TRBV7-6 and TRBJ2-7; no clear D. The CDR3 runs 15 residues. Between the trimmed V and J ends, which lost 2 bases and 5 bases, there was a span of 16 bases. The V gene's germline CDR1 is SGHVS and CDR2 FNYEAQ. The CDR3 region has the DNA TGTGCCAGCAGCTTATCGGCTCAAGGTCGTCACGAGCAGTACTTC. This codes for CASSLSAQGRHEQYF.

This clone came up once. V is TRBV30 and J is TRBJ2-1; 12 positions agree with TRBD2. After removal of 4 bases from V and 5 bases from J, the junction contained 0 bases not matched to a gene. Germline CDR1 and CDR2: GTSNPN and SVGIG (reference sequence). The CDR3 totals 13 residues. For the CDR3, the DNA is TGTGCCTGGACTAGCGGGGGGGACAATGAGCAGTTCTTC. Translated, it gives CAWTSGGDNEQFF.

The chain carries TRBV27 and TRBJ1-2, with 8 bases aligning to TRBD1. From germline, CDR1 is MNHEY and CDR2 SMNVEV (reference sequence). The CDR3 contains 18 residues. V dropped 5 bases and J dropped 4; count of bases not matched to a gene: 18. CDR3 DNA sequence: TGTGCCAGCAGTATGGGGACAGGTGGCGTCAAACCGCGCTATGGCTACACCTTC. Translation: CASSMGTGGVKPRYGYTF.

The chain combines TRBV6-5 with TRBJ2-2; 7 positions match TRBD1. V lost 4 bases, J lost 4 bases, and 6 bases stayed unmatched. Germline lookup yields CDR1 MNHEY and CDR2 SVGAGI. The CDR3 runs 15 residues. The CDR3: CASSLGTVLTGELFF. The DNA for the CDR3 is TGTGCCAGCAGTTTGGGGACAGTTCTCACCGGGGAGCTGTTTTTT.

The V and J genes are TRBV20-1 and TRBJ1-1, with no clear D. The CDR3 is made up of 11 amino acids. Trimming took off 7 bases at V and 1 base at J, with 7 bases between the two ends. CDR1 is DFQATT and CDR2 is SNEGSKA in the germline V gene (reference sequence). The CDR3 coding sequence is TGCAGTGTCCCAGCGAACACTGAAGCTTTCTTT. Amino acids: CSVPANTEAFF.

A few counts support this clone. The chain is built from TRBV7-9 and TRBJ1-1; TRBD1 agrees at 9 bases. The CDR3 is 15 residues long. Germline CDR1 is SEHNR and CDR2 is FQNEAQ (reference sequence). V lost 5 bases, J lost 3 bases, and 7 bases stayed unmatched. The CDR3 nucleotides are TGTGCCAGCAGCACGGGACAGGGTACCGACACTGAAGCTTTCTTT. Translation gives CASSTGQGTDTEAFF.

This clone was seen a single time. The chain links TRBV11-1 to TRBJ2-2, with 7 bases aligning to TRBD1. V lost 5 bases to trimming and J lost 1 base; unmatched junction nucleotides: 4. Germline V gene data show CDR1 as SGHAT and CDR2 as FQDESV (reference sequence). This CDR3 spans 15 amino acids. The CDR3 DNA reads TGTGCCAGCAGCCCGGACAGGTGGAACACCGGGGAGCTGTTTTTT. It translates to CASSPDRWNTGELFF.

The chain carries TRBV6-5 and TRBJ1-2; 7 nucleotides agree with TRBD1. Germline CDR1 MNHEY, CDR2 SVGAGI. The CDR3 loop spans 13 amino acids. The V segment lost 8 bases and the J segment 3 bases; nucleotides outside the gene matches: 6. The CDR3 region has the DNA TGTGCCAGCGGCCAACAGGGGCACTATGGCTACACCTTC. It encodes CASGQQGHYGYTF.

V gene TRBV9 combines with J gene TRBJ2-3; possible D gene TRBD1, 5 bases. The germline gives CDR1 SGDLS, CDR2 YYNGEE. V lost 4 bases and J 2 bases, leaving 14 bases between the germline ends. This CDR3 contains 15 residues. The CDR3 coding sequence is TGTGCCAGCAGCACAACCGACAGATACACAGATACGCAGTATTTT. Translation gives CASSTTDRYTDTQYF.

The CDR3 reads CSVLAGGRGGELFF. CDR3 in DNA: TGCAGCGTTCTGGCGGGAGGTCGAGGCGGGGAGCTGTTTTTT. The chain carries TRBV29-1 and TRBJ2-2, with 8 bases identical to TRBD2. Germline assignment: CDR1 SQVTM and CDR2 ANQGSEA. Trimming at V came to 5 bases and at J to 7 bases, leaving 9 bases not matched to a gene. The CDR3 is made up of 14 amino acids.

V and J are TRBV7-9 and TRBJ2-7; D possibly corresponds to TRBD2 (5 bases). V lost 1 base, J lost 5 bases, and 12 bases lay in between. In germline, CDR1 is SEHNR, CDR2 FQNEAQ (reference sequence). The CDR3 covers 14 residues. DNA of the CDR3: TGTGCCAGCAGCTTAGGAGGGATTGGGGACGAGCAGTACTTC. Amino acids: CASSLGGIGDEQYF.

The V call is TRBV18, the J call TRBJ2-7; the D gene is possibly TRBD2 (6 bases). Deletions cut 3 bases from V and 0 bases from J, with 15 bases between. The CDR3 covers 16 residues. The germline CDR1 and CDR2 sequences are KGHSH and LQKENI. The CDR3 DNA reads TGTGCCAGCTCACCGCCAGCTAAGGGACTCTCCTACGAGCAGTACTTC. It encodes CASSPPAKGLSYEQYF. Full variable domain (rest looked up from reference TRBV18 and TRBJ2-7): NAGVMQNPRHLVRRRGQEARLRCSPMKGHSHVYWYRQLPEEGLKFMVYLQKENIIDESGMPKERFSAEFPKEGPSILRIQQVVRGDSAAYFCASSPPAKGLSYEQYFGPGTRLTVT.